This T cell receptor beta chain was sequenced during a study of cytomegalovirus exposure and HLA in healthy donors. Findings of the study overall: There were a few CMV-associated chains whose specificity for CMV antigens was confirmed in vitro. Many donors carried some public TCRs, although rarity characterized most TCR sequences. The study designated around 150 TCR beta chains cytomegalovirus-associated.

Profiling relied on immunoSEQ multiplex PCR, and the TCRdb table lists in-frame clones only, not all of them. This sample has around 150,000 clones, with 85% to 90% found just once. Details on this clone: Its antigen is as yet unknown.

Separate from the 666-subject first cohort, the roughly 120-subject validation cohort was the one that the donors belonged to. V was clipped by 3 bases and J by 7 bases, with 12 bases between them. Germline assignment: CDR1 LNHDA and CDR2 SQIVND (reference sequence). This CDR3 has 13 amino acids. The rearrangement joins TRBV19 to TRBJ1-2; no clear D gene. The sequenced sample was PBMCs. This clonotype originated in a man younger than 35 in good health and CMV-seronegative. DNA of the CDR3: TGTGCCAGTAGTATTCCCCGACTGGGTGGCTACACCTTC. Amino acids: CASSIPRLGGYTF.